Listed below are T cell receptor beta chains from one sample, sequenced in a study of T-cell reconstitution after alpha-beta-depleted transplantation in children. MiXCR, applied by TCRdb to the PCR reads, yields one record per CDR3 protein. The sample lists some 200,000 distinct CDR3 sequences; about 9.2% were seen once. The material was PBMCs from the stem cell graft donor, obtained from the stem cell graft. Receptor source: a human donor who donated a stem cell graft to a child with acute lymphoblastic leukemia. Each CDR3 is given with its conserved first and last residue. The D gene is left open where the match is weak. A row's size may be missing; if present it is once, few, many or a size class.

TRBV7-2	TRBJ1-2	.	few	CASSPRTNDMGYGYTF	TGTGCCAGCAGCCCGCGAACCAATGACATGGGCTATGGCTACACCTTC
TRBV28	TRBJ2-3	TRBD2	few	CASSLAGGGARGDTQYF	TGTGCCAGCAGTTTGGCCGGGGGGGGGGCCCGGGGAGATACGCAGTATTTT
TRBV7-2	TRBJ2-7	.	.	CASSLVGGYEQYF	TGTGCCAGCAGCTTAGTGGGTGGGTACGAGCAGTACTTC
TRBV20-1	TRBJ2-7	.	many	CSAKQGSGYEQYF	TGCAGTGCAAAGCAGGGTAGTGGCTACGAGCAGTACTTC
TRBV7-9	TRBJ1-1	TRBD1	.	CASSLVWQGAGAFF	TGTGCCAGCAGCTTGGTTTGGCAGGGGGCGGGAGCTTTCTTT
TRBV10-2	TRBJ2-7	.	.	CASSESGGRHEQYF	TGCGCCAGCAGTGAGTCTGGGGGGCGCCACGAGCAGTACTTC
TRBV7-8	TRBJ2-2	.	few	CASSLGRRDTGELFF	TGTGCCAGCAGCTTAGGCAGGAGGGACACCGGGGAGCTGTTTTTT
TRBV7-2	TRBJ1-5	.	.	CASSLLPVNQPQHF	TGTGCCAGCAGCTTATTACCGGTAAATCAGCCCCAGCATTTT
TRBV7-2	TRBJ2-7	TRBD1	few	CASSSEVGQAQTYEQYF	TGTGCCAGCAGCTCGGAGGTAGGACAGGCACAGACCTACGAGCAGTACTTC
TRBV6-5	TRBJ1-2	TRBD1	few	CASRISQGGNYGYTF	TGTGCCAGCAGGATCTCCCAGGGGGGAAACTATGGCTACACCTTC
TRBV20-1	TRBJ2-5	TRBD2	.	CSATGGGRTETQYF	TGCAGTGCTACCGGGGGGGGTAGAACAGAGACCCAGTACTTC
TRBV12-3/TRBV12-4	TRBJ2-2	.	few	CASSQGGGTGELFF	TGTGCCAGCAGCCAAGGGGGGGGAACCGGGGAGCTGTTTTTT
TRBV5-4	TRBJ1-1	TRBD1	few	CASSYDRGIFDTEAFF	TGTGCCAGCAGTTACGACAGGGGGATCTTCGACACTGAAGCTTTCTTT
TRBV4-2	TRBJ2-4	TRBD1	many	CASSQPGQGLAKNIQYF	TGTGCCAGCAGCCAACCGGGACAGGGGCTAGCCAAAAACATTCAGTACTTC
TRBV5-1	TRBJ2-6	TRBD2	.	CASSLRAGTGANVLTF	TGCGCCAGCAGCTTGAGAGCGGGGACTGGGGCCAACGTCCTGACTTTC
TRBV4-3	TRBJ2-6	.	once	CASSKPGSGANALTF	TGCGCCAGCAGCAAACCCGGCTCTGGGGCCAACGCCCTGACTTTC
TRBV28	TRBJ1-5	.	many	CASSSGQHSNQPQHF	TGTGCCAGCAGTTCAGGACAGCATAGCAATCAGCCCCAGCATTTT
TRBV5-1	TRBJ2-7	TRBD2	few	CASSAQTSGGYEQYF	TGCGCCAGCAGCGCGCAGACTAGCGGGGGCTACGAGCAGTACTTC
TRBV19	TRBJ2-7	TRBD1	.	CASSIGRGRAYEQYF	TGTGCCAGTAGTATTGGAAGGGGGCGTGCGTACGAGCAGTACTTC
TRBV25-1	TRBJ2-5	TRBD2	few	CASSDSTGTSGETQYF	TGTGCCAGCAGTGATTCCACCGGGACTAGCGGGGAGACCCAGTACTTC
TRBV7-9	TRBJ2-1	.	.	CASSLYAGFKDEQFF	TGTGCCAGCAGCTTATACGCGGGTTTTAAAGATGAGCAGTTCTTC
TRBV20-1	TRBJ1-1	.	.	CSVPWSTEAFF	TGCAGTGTCCCGTGGAGTACTGAAGCTTTCTTT
TRBV30	TRBJ2-3	.	many	CAWSNTDTQYF	TGTGCCTGGAGTAACACAGATACGCAGTATTTT
TRBV7-2	TRBJ1-2	TRBD1	.	CASSGRTGESPDYGYTF	TGTGCCAGCAGCGGTCGGACAGGCGAGTCCCCCGACTATGGCTACACCTTC
TRBV6-5	TRBJ2-3	.	many	CASSYRGRDTQYF	TGTGCCAGCAGTTACCGGGGGAGAGATACGCAGTATTTT
TRBV5-1	TRBJ2-3	TRBD2	many	CASSPRLAGVRTDTQYF	TGCGCCAGCAGCCCCAGACTAGCGGGGGTCCGCACAGATACGCAGTATTTT
TRBV5-1	TRBJ2-5	.	.	CASSVGWETQYF	TGCGCCAGCAGCGTCGGATGGGAGACCCAGTACTTC
TRBV10-3	TRBJ2-1	.	.	CAISEIGNNEQFF	TGTGCCATCAGTGAAATCGGGAACAATGAGCAGTTCTTC
TRBV7-2	TRBJ2-7	.	.	CASSLAGGRLAYEQYF	TGTGCCAGCAGCTTAGCGGGTGGCAGGCTAGCCTACGAGCAGTACTTC
TRBV12-3/TRBV12-4	TRBJ2-3	.	many	CASSLAPSTDTQYF	TGTGCCAGCAGTTTAGCGCCTAGCACAGATACGCAGTATTTT
TRBV4-2	TRBJ2-3	TRBD2	.	CASSSQRGDTDTQYF	TGTGCCAGCAGCTCCCAGCGGGGCGACACAGATACGCAGTATTTT
TRBV5-1	TRBJ2-5	.	few	CASSLEVYGGETQYF	TGCGCCAGCAGCTTGGAAGTTTATGGGGGAGAGACCCAGTACTTC